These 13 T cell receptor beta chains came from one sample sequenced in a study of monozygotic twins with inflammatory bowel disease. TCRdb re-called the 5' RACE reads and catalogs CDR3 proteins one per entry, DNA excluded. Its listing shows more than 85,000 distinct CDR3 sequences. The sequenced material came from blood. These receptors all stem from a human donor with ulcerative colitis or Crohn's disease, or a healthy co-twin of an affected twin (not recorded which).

CDR3 residues: CATSSPSGSSMNEQFF. The gene calls are TRBV24-1 and TRBJ2-1; TCRdb selects TRBD2, and the lack of DNA leaves this call unchecked. This CDR3 has 16 amino acids. CDR1 KGHDR and CDR2 SFDVKD come from the germline V gene.

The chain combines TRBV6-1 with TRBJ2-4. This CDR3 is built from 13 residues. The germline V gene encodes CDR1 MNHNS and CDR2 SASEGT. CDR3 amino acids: CASSQQGVDIQYF.

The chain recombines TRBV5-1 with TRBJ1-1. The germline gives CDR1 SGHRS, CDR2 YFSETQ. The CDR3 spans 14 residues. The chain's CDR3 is CASSLGEGVTEAFF. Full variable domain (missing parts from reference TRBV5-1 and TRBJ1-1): KAGVTQTPRYLIKTRGQQVTLSCSPISGHRSVSWYQQTPGQGLQFLFEYFSETQRNKGNFPGRFSGRQFSNSRSEMNVSTLELGDSALYLCASSLGEGVTEAFFGQGTRLTVV.

The CDR3 protein is CASGRGQGESGELFF. The chain is built from TRBV4-1 and TRBJ2-2; the TCRdb call, TRBD1, lacks DNA for checking. The CDR3 is made up of 15 amino acids. Germline CDR1 and CDR2: MGHRA and YSYEKL.

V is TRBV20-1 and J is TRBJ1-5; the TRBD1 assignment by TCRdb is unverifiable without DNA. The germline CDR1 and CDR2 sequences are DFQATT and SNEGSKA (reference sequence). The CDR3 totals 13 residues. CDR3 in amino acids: CSARRDENQPQHF.

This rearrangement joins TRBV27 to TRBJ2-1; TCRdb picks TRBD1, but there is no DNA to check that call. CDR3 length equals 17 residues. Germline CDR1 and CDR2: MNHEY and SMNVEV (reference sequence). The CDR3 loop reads CASSPPGGDRGRNEQFF.

The CDR3 spells CASSRLAGGITDTQYF. The chain recombines TRBV27 with TRBJ2-3; TCRdb designates TRBD2, a call that cannot be tested without DNA. The CDR3 loop spans 16 amino acids. Germline CDR1 is MNHEY and CDR2 is SMNVEV (reference sequence).

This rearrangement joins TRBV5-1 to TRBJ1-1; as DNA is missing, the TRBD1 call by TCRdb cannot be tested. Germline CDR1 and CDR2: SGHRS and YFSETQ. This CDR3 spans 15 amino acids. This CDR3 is CASSGDRGRRTEAFF.

The CDR3 loop reads CASANGLAGYNEQFF. The chain employs TRBV9 and TRBJ2-1; TCRdb returns TRBD2, unconfirmable since there is no DNA. The V gene's germline CDR1 is SGDLS and CDR2 YYNGEE. This CDR3 spans 15 amino acids.

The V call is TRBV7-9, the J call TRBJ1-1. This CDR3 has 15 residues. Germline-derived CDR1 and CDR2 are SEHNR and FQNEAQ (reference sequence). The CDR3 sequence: CASSAALSGNTEAFF.

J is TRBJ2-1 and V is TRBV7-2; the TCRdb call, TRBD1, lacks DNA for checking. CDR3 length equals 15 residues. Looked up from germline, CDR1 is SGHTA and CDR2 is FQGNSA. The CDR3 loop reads CASSLRDRALGEQFF.

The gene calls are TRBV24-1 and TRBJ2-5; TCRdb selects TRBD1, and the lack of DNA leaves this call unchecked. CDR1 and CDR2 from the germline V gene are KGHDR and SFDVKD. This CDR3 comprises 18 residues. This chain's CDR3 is CATSEGVRSGLLQETQYF.

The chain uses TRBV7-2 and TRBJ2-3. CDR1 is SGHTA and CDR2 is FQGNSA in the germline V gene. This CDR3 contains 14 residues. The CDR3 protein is CASSFGGHTDTQYF.